Listed below are T cell receptor beta chains from one sample, sequenced in a study of T cell changes during pregnancy in multiple sclerosis. Sequenced by immunoSEQ multiplex PCR; TCRdb stores in-frame clones only, minus some. The sample records about 44,000 clones, roughly 92% being singletons. The starting material was CD4+ T cells from peripheral blood mononuclear cells, obtained in the first trimester of pregnancy. The receptor source for this set is a female donor with multiple sclerosis, enrolled in a pregnancy study. Both conserved end residues are part of each CDR3. The D gene is left open where the match is weak.

j_call v_call d_call cdr3_nt cdr3_aa
TRBJ2-7 TRBV28 TRBD1 TGTGCCAGCAGTTCCTCCGGACAGGGGGGCTACGAGCAGTACTTC CASSSSGQGGYEQYF
TRBJ2-3 TRBV6-5 TRBD2 TGTGCCAGCAGTTACTCGGGAGGGGCCACAGATACGCAGTATTTT CASSYSGGATDTQYF
TRBJ1-2 TRBV5-6 . TGTGCCAGCAGCTTGCGGGGAAACTATGGCTACACCTTC CASSLRGNYGYTF
TRBJ2-1 TRBV28 TRBD2 TGTGCCAGTAGATCGACATCCGACCCGGGACTAGCGGGGTTAAATGAGCAGTTCTTC CASRSTSDPGLAGLNEQFF
TRBJ2-7 TRBV6-1 . TGTGCCAGCAGTGAAGTGTCTAGCAGTCAATCCTACGAGCAGTACTTC CASSEVSSSQSYEQYF
TRBJ2-7 TRBV15 TRBD2 TGTGCCACCAGCAGGACTAGCGGGAGAAGGCCCTACGAGCAGTACTTC CATSRTSGRRPYEQYF
TRBJ2-2 TRBV6-1 . TGTGCCAGCAGTGAACTTTACAGCACCGGGGAGCTGTTTTTT CASSELYSTGELFF
TRBJ2-7 TRBV7-2 TRBD1 TGTGCCAGCAGCCCGGACAGGGTAAGCTACGAGCAGTACTTC CASSPDRVSYEQYF
TRBJ2-1 TRBV2 TRBD1 TGTGCCAGCAGTGTATACGGGACAGGGACCAATGAGCAGTTCTTC CASSVYGTGTNEQFF
TRBJ2-1 TRBV7-9 TRBD2 TGTGCCAGCAGCCAGACGGGACTACCTTACAATGAGCAGTTCTTC CASSQTGLPYNEQFF
TRBJ1-2 TRBV2 TRBD1 TGTGCCAGCAGTCTGACAGGGGCCCATGGCTACACCTTC CASSLTGAHGYTF
TRBJ2-4 TRBV7-8 TRBD1 TGTGCCAGCAGCCCCAGGAGGACAGGCTTAGCCAAAAACATTCAGTACTTC CASSPRRTGLAKNIQYF
TRBJ1-1 TRBV2 . TGTGCCAGCAGTTTGAATCTAAACACTGAAGCTTTCTTT CASSLNLNTEAFF
TRBJ2-1 TRBV18 . TGTGCCAGCAACGATCGGAGAATCCAGATGTTCTTC CASNDRRIQMFF
TRBJ2-2 TRBV19 . TGTGCCAGTAGTTGGAGACTGAACACCGGGGAGCTGTTTTTT CASSWRLNTGELFF
TRBJ2-1 TRBV11-2 . TGTGCCAGCAGCTTATTCCCAGCGGGCTCCTACAATGAGCAGTTCTTC CASSLFPAGSYNEQFF
TRBJ2-1 TRBV28 . TGTGCCAGCAGTCCTCTAGGGACATCCCACAATGAGCAGTTCTTC CASSPLGTSHNEQFF
TRBJ1-2 TRBV28 . TGTGCCAGCAGCTCCCCCGGCTACACCTTC CASSSPGYTF
TRBJ2-2 TRBV6-5 TRBD1 TGTGCCAGCAGTAGATGGACAGGGAACACCGGGGAGCTGTTTTTT CASSRWTGNTGELFF
TRBJ1-5 TRBV6-5 . TGTGCCAGCAGTCTGCGTTCGGGTAGCAATCAGCCCCAGCATTTT CASSLRSGSNQPQHF
TRBJ2-1 TRBV28 . TGTGCCAGCAGAACTACGGGATGGAGTCGGGAGCAGTTCTTC CASRTTGWSREQFF
TRBJ1-2 TRBV5-1 . TGCGCCAGCAGCACGGGGGACGGATACTATGGCTACACCTTC CASSTGDGYYGYTF
TRBJ1-1 TRBV28 . TGTGCCAGCAAACTGGGGGGGTCCGGGAACACTGAAGCTTTCTTT CASKLGGSGNTEAFF
TRBJ2-7 TRBV14 . TGTGCCAGCAGCCAAGCTACAGGGTTTGGCTACGAGCAGTACTTC CASSQATGFGYEQYF
TRBJ1-1 TRBV5-1 . TGCGCCAGCAGCTTCCGAGCGGCGGGGAACACTGAAGCTTTCTTT CASSFRAAGNTEAFF
TRBJ2-7 TRBV6-1 . TGTGCCAGCAGTTTAGCGAGGACCTACGAGCAGTACTTC CASSLARTYEQYF
TRBJ2-5 TRBV9 TRBD2 TGTGCCAGCACCACCGCATCCGGGAGGTCCCAAGAGACCCAGTACTTC CASTTASGRSQETQYF
TRBJ2-7 TRBV5-4 TRBD2 TGTGCCAGCAGCTTCCCTAGCGGGAGGACGGGAGAGCAGTACTTC CASSFPSGRTGEQYF
TRBJ2-5 TRBV18 . TGTGCCAGCTCCCCCATCCGGGGGAGGATCCGGGAGACCCAGTACTTC CASSPIRGRIRETQYF